The rows below give T cell receptor beta chains drawn from one sample of a study of glioma-infiltrating T cells after dendritic cell vaccination. Produced via immunoSEQ multiplex PCR; TCRdb's table is partial and in-frame only. The sample records 65,000 to 80,000 clones, 81% being singletons. The specimen was blood, collected before dendritic cell vaccination. These receptors were taken from a human donor with glioblastoma. The CDR3 runs from the conserved cysteine through the conserved F or W. D genes are given only for firm matches. The size of a clone is reported for some rows only, either as once, few or many, or as a class for expanded clones.

>NA|TRBV9|TRBJ1-2|NA
TGTGCCAGCAGCAGAGACTCCCAAGCTAACTATGGCTACATCTTC
CASSRDSQANYGYIF
>NA|TRBV29-1|TRBJ2-2|NA
TGCAGCGTGGGCAGGGGGAACACCGGGGAGCTGTTTTTT
CSVGRGNTGELFF
>NA|TRBV2|TRBJ1-1|NA
TGTGCCAGCAGTCTAGGTGAAGCTTTCTTT
CASSLGEAFF
>NA|TRBV6-4|TRBJ2-3|once
TGTGCCAGCAGTTCGGGGATGGTTAGCACAGATACGCAGTATTTT
CASSSGMVSTDTQYF
>NA|TRBV10-3|TRBJ2-7|NA
TGTGCCATCAGCCAAACCTACGAGCAGTACTTC
CAISQTYEQYF
>NA|TRBV14|TRBJ1-3|NA
TGTGCCAGCAGCCAAGATCTTTGGACAGTTGGAAACACCATATATTTT
CASSQDLWTVGNTIYF
>TRBD1|TRBV2|TRBJ1-1|NA
TGTGCCAGCAGCCTAGAGGGACAGGGCAACACTGAAGCTTTCTTT
CASSLEGQGNTEAFF
>NA|TRBV10-2|TRBJ1-1|NA
TGCGCCAGCAATACCCCCAGGGGCCTTCCTGAAGCTTTCTTT
CASNTPRGLPEAFF
>NA|TRBV7-2|TRBJ2-1|NA
TGTGCCAGCAGCACAGGGTTACATGAGCAGTTCTTC
CASSTGLHEQFF
>TRBD2|TRBV27|TRBJ2-3|NA
TGTGCCAGCAGTGAGACTAGCGGGGGGTACACAGATACGCAGTATTTT
CASSETSGGYTDTQYF
>TRBD1|TRBV27|TRBJ2-1|NA
TGTGCCAGCAGTTTAACGACAGGGACCTACAATGAGCAGTTCTTC
CASSLTTGTYNEQFF
>TRBD2|TRBV19|TRBJ2-1|NA
TGTGCCAGTAGTAGTTCTAGCGGGGGGAATAATAACAATGAGCAGTTCTTC
CASSSSSGGNNNNEQFF
>TRBD1|TRBV9|TRBJ2-7|NA
TGTGCCAGCAGTGGGACAGGGGCGGAGGCCCTTTACGAGCAGTACTTC
CASSGTGAEALYEQYF
>NA|TRBV4-1|TRBJ1-2|NA
TGCGCCAGCAGCCAAGGGGGGGAGCACAGAGTCTATGGCTACACCTTC
CASSQGGEHRVYGYTF
>NA|TRBV29-1|TRBJ2-7|once
TGCAGCGTTGGAGATACCTCCTACGAGCAGTACTTC
CSVGDTSYEQYF
>NA|TRBV5-1|TRBJ2-5|NA
TGCGCCAGCAGCTTGGCCTGGGGGAAAAGGGGGGAGACCCAGTACTTC
CASSLAWGKRGETQYF
>TRBD1|TRBV7-9|TRBJ2-7|NA
TGTGCCAGCAGCTGGGGGACAGGGGGCTCCGACGAGCAGTACTTC
CASSWGTGGSDEQYF